This T cell receptor beta chain was profiled in a study of CD8+ T cells in alopecia areata. V was pared by 1 base and J by 4 bases, with 8 bases of the junction left unmatched. Germline V CDR1 and CDR2: MNHEY, SMNVEV (reference sequence). This CDR3 comprises 16 residues. Regarding this clone: Its antigen is not known.

Once RNA had been extracted, it was reverse transcribed into cDNA to act as the sequencing template. Profiling relied on immunoSEQ multiplex PCR, and the TCRdb table lists in-frame clones only, not all of them. The sample has 95,000 to 120,000 clones, about 60% seen once; the top ten hold about 23%. Study-wide points: Researchers report lesional scalp, most notably alopecia totalis/universalis, outstripped normal scalp in clonality. In scalp samples, resident alphabeta T cells of normal skin are also sequenced.

Both CD4+ and CD8+ T cells were separated by sorting PBMCs. This sequence originates from a human donor with alopecia areata. Sequenced sample: NKG2D-low CD8+ T cells sorted from blood. The chain links TRBV27 to TRBJ1-1; 8 bases align to TRBD1. The CDR3 reads CASSLFAGGLSTEAFF. The CDR3 nucleotides read TGTGCCAGCAGTTTATTTGCAGGGGGCTTGTCCACTGAAGCTTTCTTT.